Listed here are 10 T cell receptor beta chains from one sample, sequenced in a study of blood T cell repertoires in COVID-19 (dated by TCRdb to about 2020). The library relied on the immunoSEQ multiplex PCR assay. TCRdb carries this immuneACCESS record with in-frame sequences only. Its versions omit some clonotypes, under half of them owing to an unresolved V gene in the studies checked, with the rest unexplained. The sample table holds 150,000 or so clones, of which approximately 80% were seen once. 2.5% to 3.5% of the sample goes to the ten largest clones. Sequences were obtained from peripheral blood. Receptors originate from a woman aged 55-69 years with acute or convalescent COVID-19.

This chain joins TRBV27 and TRBJ2-5; tentative D call: TRBD1 (5 bases). Germline values: CDR1 MNHEY, CDR2 SMNVEV (reference sequence). V shed 6 bases and J shed 9 bases, with 20 bases lying between them. The CDR3 is 14 residues long. For the CDR3, the DNA is TGTGCCAGCAGACCCACGGGCCCCCAGGGTGCCCAGTACTTC. It is translated as CASRPTGPQGAQYF.

The chain uses TRBV15 and TRBJ2-1; 7 bases are a match to TRBD2. The CDR3 runs to 17 residues. The V and J ends lost 8 bases and 0 bases, in that order; junction bases with no gene match: 13. CDR1 and CDR2 (germline): LNHNV, YYDKDF (reference sequence). The CDR3 region has the DNA TGTGCCACCGAGAACACGGGGGGATCTAGCTCCTACAATGAGCAGTTCTTC. Translation gives CATENTGGSSSYNEQFF.

This chain links TRBV6-2 or TRBV6-3 with TRBJ1-5, with 7 bases fitting TRBD1. The V gene's germline CDR1 is MNHEY and CDR2 SVGEGT. The V and J ends lost 5 bases and 6 bases, in that order; junction bases with no gene match: 10. The CDR3 loop spans 15 amino acids. The CDR3 protein is CASSLGGTGVQPQHF. The CDR3 DNA reads TGTGCCAGCAGTCTTGGGGGTACAGGGGTTCAGCCCCAGCATTTT.

The rearrangement links TRBV20-1 to TRBJ1-1; 8 bases are a match to TRBD1. With V trimmed by 6 bases and J by 6 bases, 3 bases remained unmatched. The CDR3 is 11 residues long. Looked up from germline, CDR1 is DFQATT and CDR2 is SNEGSKA (reference sequence). As DNA, the CDR3 is TGCAGTGCAACCAGGGGGCCTGAAGCTTTCTTT. Translating gives CSATRGPEAFF.

The chain is built from TRBV27 and TRBJ2-1; D may be TRBD2 (5 bases). V gave up 7 bases and J gave up 2 bases, with 21 bases separating them. The CDR3 spans 17 residues. Germline V CDR1 and CDR2: MNHEY, SMNVEV (reference sequence). For the CDR3, the DNA is TGTGCCAGCACCTTTAGAGGAGGCGGCTTTCCCTACAATGAGCAGTTCTTC. This encodes CASTFRGGGFPYNEQFF.

This chain uses TRBV3-1 (or the pseudogene TRBV3-2) with TRBJ1-2, with 7 bases identical to TRBD1. This CDR3 is built from 16 residues. With 1 base clipped from V and 3 bases from J, the junction kept 8 bases outside the gene matches. Germline V gene lookup returns CDR1 LGHDT and CDR2 YNNKEL (reference sequence). CDR3 residues: CASSQVQGLRDYGYTF. In DNA form, the CDR3 reads TGTGCCAGCAGCCAAGTACAGGGGCTCAGGGACTATGGCTACACCTTC.

The rearrangement joins TRBV2 to TRBJ1-5; D gene unclear. The CDR3 runs to 14 residues. Germline V gene lookup returns CDR1 SNHLY and CDR2 FYNNEI. V shed 4 bases and J shed 2 bases, with 9 bases lying between them. The DNA for the CDR3 is TGTGCCAGCAGTGCGGAAAGCGGCAATCAGCCCCAGCATTTT. Translated: CASSAESGNQPQHF.

The chain carries TRBV6-5 and TRBJ1-1, with D maybe TRBD1 (6 bases). The CDR3 runs 14 residues. The V end lost 10 bases, the J end lost 4 bases, and 19 bases lay between the germline ends. Looked up from germline, CDR1 is MNHEY and CDR2 is SVGAGI. The CDR3 is CATLPPQGVTEAFF. The DNA for the CDR3 is TGTGCCACCCTCCCCCCACAGGGAGTCACTGAAGCTTTCTTT.

The J gene is TRBJ1-2, the V gene TRBV28; no reliable D call. CDR3 size: 13 residues. Germline CDR1 is MDHEN and CDR2 is SYDVKM. V was cut by 5 bases and J by 3 bases, with 10 bases left in between. CDR3 DNA sequence: TGTGCCAGCAGTCCCGCGGGGTACTATGGCTACACCTTC. Its translation: CASSPAGYYGYTF.

A few counts support this clone. The J gene is TRBJ2-5, the V gene TRBV28, with TRBD2 matching over 12 bases. After removal of 5 bases from V and 2 bases from J, the junction contained 6 bases not matched to a gene. The CDR3 sequence is 16 residues long. Per the germline V gene, CDR1 is MDHEN and CDR2 is SYDVKM. The CDR3 spells CASSLTSGGGQETQYF. The CDR3, as DNA: TGTGCCAGCAGTCTGACTAGCGGGGGAGGGCAAGAGACCCAGTACTTC. Full variable domain (rest looked up from reference TRBV28 and TRBJ2-5): DVKVTQSSRYLVKRTGEKVFLECVQDMDHENMFWYRQDPGLGLRLIYFSYDVKMKEKGDIPEGYSVSREKKERFSLILESASTNQTSMYLCASSLTSGGGQETQYFGPGTRLLVL.